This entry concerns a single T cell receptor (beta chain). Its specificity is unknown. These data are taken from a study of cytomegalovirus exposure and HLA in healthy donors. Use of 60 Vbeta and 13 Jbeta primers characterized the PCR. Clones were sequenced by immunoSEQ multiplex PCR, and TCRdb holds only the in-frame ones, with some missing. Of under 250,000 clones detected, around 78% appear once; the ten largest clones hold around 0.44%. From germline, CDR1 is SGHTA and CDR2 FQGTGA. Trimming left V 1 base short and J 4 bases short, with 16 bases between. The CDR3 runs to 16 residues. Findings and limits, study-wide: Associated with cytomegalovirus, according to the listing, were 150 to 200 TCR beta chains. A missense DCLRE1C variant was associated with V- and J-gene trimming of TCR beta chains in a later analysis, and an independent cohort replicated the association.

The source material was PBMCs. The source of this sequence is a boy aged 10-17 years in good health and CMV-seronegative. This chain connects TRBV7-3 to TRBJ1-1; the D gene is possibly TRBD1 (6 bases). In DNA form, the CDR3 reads TGTGCCAGCAGCTTAAGCAGGGTTCAGGGGATCACTGAAGCTTTCTTT. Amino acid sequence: CASSLSRVQGITEAFF.